The next 27 T cell receptor beta chains were all read from a single sample in a study of response to subunit inactivated influenza vaccine. TCRdb reprocessed the RT-PCR reads with MiXCR, giving one entry per CDR3 protein. This sample has some 500,000 distinct CDR3 sequences, with 10% to 15% found just once. The sequences come from PBMCs from blood, collected 40 to 50 days after vaccination. The receptor set was obtained from a man in his forties or fifties who received an inactivated influenza vaccine.

This chain connects TRBV20-1 to TRBJ1-1; D may be TRBD1 (5 bases). V lost 5 bases, J lost 1 base, and 11 bases lay in between. Per germline, CDR1 DFQATT and CDR2 SNEGSKA (reference sequence). There are 13 residues in the CDR3. DNA for the CDR3: TGCAGTGCTGGGGGACTTGGGAACACTGAAGCTTTCTTT. It specifies CSAGGLGNTEAFF.

This clonotype occurred a few times. The CDR3: CASRSQRNGIEKLFF. CDR3 DNA: TGTGCCAGCAGATCCCAAAGGAATGGGATCGAAAAACTGTTTTTT. V and J are TRBV28 and TRBJ1-4; D gene uncertain. The V and J ends lost 6 bases and 8 bases respectively, with 19 bases between them. CDR3 length: 15 residues. The germline CDR1 and CDR2 sequences are MDHEN and SYDVKM. Using reference TRBV28 and TRBJ1-4 for the parts outside the CDR3, the full variable domain is DVKVTQSSRYLVKRTGEKVFLECVQDMDHENMFWYRQDPGLGLRLIYFSYDVKMKEKGDIPEGYSVSREKKERFSLILESASTNQTSMYLCASRSQRNGIEKLFFGSGTQLSVL.

The genes are TRBV4-1 and TRBJ2-1; D unresolved. The germline V gene has CDR1 MGHRA and CDR2 YSYEKL. V was cut by 1 base and J by 0 bases, with 7 bases left in between. CDR3 length: 15 residues. The CDR3 loop is CASSQVVGSYNEQFF. Written as DNA, the CDR3 is TGCGCCAGCAGCCAAGTAGTCGGCTCCTACAATGAGCAGTTCTTC.

This clonotype has only a few counts. This chain connects TRBV7-3 to TRBJ2-5; 7 nucleotides match TRBD2. CDR1 is SGHTA, CDR2 FQGTGA, per germline. This CDR3 comprises 13 residues. The V and J ends lost 4 bases and 7 bases, in that order; junction bases with no gene match: 6. The CDR3 is CASSSGLETTQYF. The CDR3 DNA sequence: TGTGCCAGCAGCTCAGGACTAGAGACGACCCAGTACTTC.

This clonotype was detected only a few times. The chain combines TRBV5-6 with TRBJ2-7, with D maybe TRBD2 (6 bases). Trimming cost V 2 bases and J 4 bases, with 13 bases left between them. Per the germline V gene, CDR1 is SGHDT and CDR2 is YYEEEE. The CDR3 contains 14 residues. The CDR3 region has the DNA TGTGCCAGCAGCTTCGGCGGGGAGATTTACGAGCAGTACTTC. Protein sequence: CASSFGGEIYEQYF.

The chain links TRBV4-1 to TRBJ2-5, with 7 nucleotides matching TRBD2. CDR1 MGHRA and CDR2 YSYEKL come from the germline V gene. After removal of 3 bases from V and 0 bases from J, the junction contained 7 bases not matched to a gene. The CDR3 covers 16 residues. DNA for the CDR3: TGCGCCAGCAGCCAGAACGCCGGGACTAACCAAGAGACCCAGTACTTC. Protein sequence: CASSQNAGTNQETQYF.

This clonotype was seen a handful of times. V is TRBV20-1 and J is TRBJ2-7; 7 positions match TRBD1. Germline-derived CDR1 and CDR2 are DFQATT and SNEGSKA (reference sequence). The length of the CDR3 is 15 residues. Trimming at V came to 3 bases and at J to 2 bases, leaving 10 bases not matched to a gene. The chain's CDR3 is CSAREDRASTYEQYF. CDR3 nucleotide sequence: TGCAGTGCTAGGGAAGACAGGGCCAGCACCTACGAGCAGTACTTC.

The chain couples TRBV24-1 to TRBJ1-1; 10 bases are a match to TRBD1. CDR1 and CDR2 from the germline V gene are KGHDR and SFDVKD. J gave up 3 bases and V 3 bases, and 0 bases lay outside the gene matches. This CDR3 contains 14 residues. This chain's CDR3 is CATSDGTGDTEAFF. CDR3 bases: TGTGCCACCAGTGATGGGACAGGGGACACTGAAGCTTTCTTT.

This clonotype was counted ten times or more. The chain carries TRBV20-1 and TRBJ2-5; a weak D match, TRBD2 (6 bases). Trimming removed 5 bases at V and 1 base at J, with 14 bases between. The CDR3 is 14 residues long. Looked up from germline, CDR1 is DFQATT and CDR2 is SNEGSKA (reference sequence). In DNA, the CDR3 is TGCAGTGCTTTCGGGACGGGGGTCCAAGAGACCCAGTACTTC. This encodes CSAFGTGVQETQYF.

This clonotype was seen a handful of times. The genes are TRBV20-1 and TRBJ1-6; 8 bases are a match to TRBD1. The CDR3 consists of 13 residues. Looked up from germline, CDR1 is DFQATT and CDR2 is SNEGSKA (reference sequence). J gave up 7 bases and V 6 bases, and 5 bases lay outside the gene matches. The CDR3 DNA sequence: TGCAGTGCGAACACAGGGGGGAATTCACCCCTCCACTTT. Encoded protein: CSANTGGNSPLHF.

This clonotype was detected only a few times. The chain couples TRBV5-1 to TRBJ2-7, with 14 bases matching TRBD2. The germline gives CDR1 SGHRS, CDR2 YFSETQ. This CDR3 comprises 15 residues. V lost 4 bases to trimming and J lost 7 bases; unmatched junction nucleotides: 7. The CDR3 here is CASSAVGLAGDEQYF. The DNA of the CDR3 is TGCGCCAGCAGCGCGGTGGGACTAGCGGGAGATGAGCAGTACTTC.

This clonotype was seen a few times. The chain recombines TRBV6-5 with TRBJ2-7; 9 nucleotides agree with TRBD1. Germline lookup yields CDR1 MNHEY and CDR2 SVGAGI. The CDR3 is 15 amino acids. V lost 0 bases to trimming and J lost 3 bases; unmatched junction nucleotides: 3. The CDR3 sequence: CASSYSWDRDYEQYF. CDR3 bases: TGTGCCAGCAGTTACTCTTGGGACAGGGACTACGAGCAGTACTTC.

As regards this clonotype: The junction does not match germline at one end; this may be a read error. The rearrangement joins TRBV6-2 or TRBV6-3 to TRBJ2-3, with TRBD1 as a possible D gene (6 bases). This CDR3 is built from 16 residues. Per the germline V gene, CDR1 is MNHEY and CDR2 is SVGEGT. The CDR3 is CASRQLFGRDTDTHYF. In DNA form, the CDR3 reads TGTGCCAGCAGACAACTATTCGGTCGGGACACAGATACGCACTATTTT.

This clonotype has at least ten counts. The genes are TRBV5-1 and TRBJ2-3; D might be TRBD2 (6 bases). The CDR3 is made up of 16 amino acids. Germline V gene sequence: CDR1 SGHRS, CDR2 YFSETQ. The germline V and J ends were trimmed by 3 bases and 2 bases, with 16 bases remaining between them. CDR3 coding DNA: TGCGCCAGCAGCTCAGAGTCGGGGGAAGCCACAGATACGCAGTATTTT. Protein sequence: CASSSESGEATDTQYF.

This chain links TRBV12-3 or TRBV12-4 with TRBJ2-5; 13 bases map to TRBD2. V was pared by 5 bases and J by 3 bases, with 6 bases of the junction left unmatched. The CDR3 is made up of 16 amino acids. CDR3 nucleotides: TGTGCCAGCAGTCAAACTAGCGGGGGGGGAAAAGAGACCCAGTACTTC. Its translation: CASSQTSGGGKETQYF.

This clonotype was recorded a few times. V usage is TRBV6-1 and J usage is TRBJ2-1; perhaps TRBD2 as D (6 bases). The CDR3 has 16 residues. V was cut by 8 bases and J by 3 bases, with 20 bases left in between. CDR1 MNHNS and CDR2 SASEGT come from the germline V gene. The CDR3 sequence: CASAREGAAVYNEQFF. CDR3 sequence (DNA): TGTGCCAGCGCGCGGGAAGGGGCCGCCGTCTACAATGAGCAGTTCTTC.

V is TRBV5-1 and J is TRBJ2-1; D call uncertain. The germline CDR1 and CDR2 sequences are SGHRS and YFSETQ. The CDR3 has 15 amino acids. V lost 0 bases and J lost 2, with 9 bases in between. The CDR3 loop is CASSLEVGTYNEQFF. CDR3 sequence (DNA): TGCGCCAGCAGCTTGGAAGTGGGGACCTACAATGAGCAGTTCTTC.

The sample holds many counts of this clonotype. The rearrangement links TRBV5-1 to TRBJ1-1, with D unresolved. There are 15 residues in the CDR3. Germline CDR1 SGHRS, CDR2 YFSETQ. V gave up 1 base and J gave up 0 bases, with 10 bases separating them. The CDR3 loop is CASSLRHPMNTEAFF. In DNA form, the CDR3 reads TGCGCCAGCAGCTTGCGGCACCCCATGAACACTGAAGCTTTCTTT.

The gene calls are TRBV27 and TRBJ2-2, with TRBD2 matching 10 bases. Losses at the gene ends were 3 bases for V and 4 bases for J; bases not matched to a gene: 5. Germline V lookup: CDR1 MNHEY, CDR2 SMNVEV (reference sequence). The CDR3 is made up of 16 amino acids. As DNA, the CDR3 is TGTGCCAGCAGTTTTATAGCGGGGGGTGGCACCGGGGAGCTGTTTTTT. This codes for CASSFIAGGGTGELFF.

The chain joins TRBV20-1 to TRBJ2-7, with D possibly being TRBD1 (7 bases). The CDR3 extends over 14 amino acids. V lost 6 bases to trimming and J lost 2 bases, with 17 bases between them. CDR1 DFQATT and CDR2 SNEGSKA come from the germline V gene (reference sequence). For the CDR3, the DNA is TGCAGTGCCAGGGGCGGGACAGCTACCTACGAGCAGTACTTC. Residues: CSARGGTATYEQYF.

This clonotype has just a few counts. The chain has TRBV15 and TRBJ2-7; TRBD1 matches 9 bases. Germline V gene lookup returns CDR1 LNHNV and CDR2 YYDKDF (reference sequence). The CDR3 covers 15 residues. Trimming took 0 bases from V and 3 from J; bases not matched to a gene: 3. CDR3 loop: CATSRERTGDYEQYF. The CDR3 DNA reads TGTGCCACCAGCAGAGAGCGGACAGGGGACTACGAGCAGTACTTC.

This clonotype was observed many times. J is TRBJ2-7 and V is TRBV20-1; 8 bases are shared with TRBD1. The CDR3 sequence is 12 residues long. J gave up 3 bases and V 5 bases, and 3 bases lay outside the gene matches. Germline assignment: CDR1 DFQATT and CDR2 SNEGSKA (reference sequence). The CDR3 nucleotides read TGCAGTGCTGGACAGGGTATCTACGAGCAGTACTTC. It specifies CSAGQGIYEQYF.

There are a few counts of this clonotype. The gene calls are TRBV4-1 and TRBJ2-2; no definite D call. The germline V and J ends were trimmed by 1 base and 1 base, with 13 bases remaining between them. CDR3 length: 17 amino acids. In germline, CDR1 is MGHRA, CDR2 YSYEKL. CDR3 loop: CASSQARIGLNTGELFF. The CDR3, as DNA: TGCGCCAGCAGCCAAGCTCGGATAGGGTTGAACACCGGGGAGCTGTTTTTT.

This chain's CDR3 is CASSPQQGPYEQYF. In DNA form, the CDR3 reads TGTGCCAGCAGTCCCCAACAGGGTCCCTACGAGCAGTACTTC. The chain uses TRBV27 and TRBJ2-7; D possibly corresponds to TRBD1 (6 bases). Trimming removed 5 bases at V and 2 bases at J, with 13 bases between. The CDR3 totals 14 residues. The germline V gene encodes CDR1 MNHEY and CDR2 SMNVEV (reference sequence).

This clonotype was counted only a few times. In nucleotides, the CDR3 is TGTGCCAGCAGTTACCGGACAGGGGAGGATGGCTACGAGCAGTACTTC. Its protein is CASSYRTGEDGYEQYF. The rearrangement joins TRBV6-5 to TRBJ2-7; 9 bases fit TRBD1. Germline loops: CDR1 MNHEY, CDR2 SVGAGI. With 2 bases clipped from V and 3 bases from J, the junction kept 8 bases outside the gene matches. The length of the CDR3 is 16 residues.

The table lists this clonotype with a few counts. The rearrangement uses TRBV12-3 or TRBV12-4 and TRBJ1-5, with 8 bases lining up with TRBD1. V lost 5 bases, J lost 2 bases, and 5 bases stayed unmatched. The CDR3 has 15 residues. The CDR3 protein is CASSQADRGNQPQHF. The CDR3 DNA sequence: TGTGCCAGCAGTCAGGCGGACAGGGGCAATCAGCCCCAGCATTTT.

This clonotype was found a few times. V and J are TRBV5-1 and TRBJ2-7; 10 bases are shared with TRBD1. V dropped 2 bases and J dropped 5; count of bases not matched to a gene: 4. Germline V gene data show CDR1 as SGHRS and CDR2 as YFSETQ. This CDR3 region has 14 residues. CDR3 in amino acids: CASSFGQGVDEQYF. Here the CDR3 DNA reads TGCGCCAGCAGCTTCGGACAGGGGGTGGACGAGCAGTACTTC.